A selection of T cell receptor beta chains follows, all from one sample in a study of PD-L1 blockade in urothelial cancer. Using immunoSEQ multiplex PCR, the repertoire was profiled, and TCRdb retains in-frame clones only, with some absent. The table shows 48,000 or so clones, with approximately 80% occurring only once. This material consisted of PBMCs, taken around atezolizumab (anti-PD-L1) treatment. Every receptor here comes from a man in his sixties or seventies with urothelial cancer. Both conserved end residues are part of each CDR3. The D gene is left open where the match is weak. Clone sizes are given selectively: once, few, many, or a class where the clone is expanded.

>TRBD1|TRBV10-2|19|once|TRBJ1-5
CASSGPDKTGERRNQPQHF
TGCGCCAGCAGTGGACCAGACAAAACAGGGGAGCGGCGCAATCAGCCCCAGCATTTT
>TRBD1|TRBV5-4|17|-|TRBJ2-2
CASSPGGQGPNTGELFF
TGTGCCAGCAGTCCAGGGGGACAGGGACCTAACACCGGGGAGCTGTTTTTT
>-|TRBV15|14|once|TRBJ2-3
CATSRGLSTDTQYF
TGTGCCACCAGCAGAGGACTCTCTACAGATACGCAGTATTTT
>TRBD1|TRBV6-6|15|-|TRBJ2-3
CASRDRDRGTDTQYF
TGTGCCAGCAGAGACCGGGACAGGGGAACAGATACGCAGTATTTT
>-|TRBV10-3|13|-|TRBJ2-3
CAISPAATDMQYF
TGTGCCATCAGTCCAGCGGCCACAGATATGCAGTATTTT
>-|TRBV27|16|-|TRBJ2-7
CASSLRTAMGNYEQYF
TGTGCCAGCAGTTTACGGACAGCCATGGGGAACTACGAGCAGTACTTC
>-|TRBV6-5|13|-|TRBJ1-2
CASSYTGSNGYTF
TGTGCCAGCAGTTATACAGGGTCAAATGGCTACACCTTC
>TRBD1|TRBV2|14|-|TRBJ2-7
CASSADRNSYEQYF
TGTGCCAGCAGCGCGGACAGGAACTCCTACGAGCAGTACTTC
>TRBD1|TRBV2|14|-|TRBJ1-2
CASSENRGSYGYTF
TGTGCCAGCAGCGAAAACAGGGGATCGTATGGCTACACCTTC
>TRBD2|TRBV19|14|-|TRBJ2-1
CASSWRGSRNEQFF
TGTGCCAGTAGTTGGCGCGGGAGCAGGAATGAGCAGTTCTTC